This T cell receptor beta chain was sequenced during a study of identical twins. In TCRdb, the 5' RACE reads were re-called with MiXCR into one record per CDR3 protein. The table has more than 600,000 distinct CDR3 sequences, 15% to 20% seen once. The V and J ends lost 6 bases and 4 bases, in that order; junction bases with no gene match: 9. The CDR3 extends over 15 amino acids. As concerns this clonotype: Its specificity is not known.

Findings of the study overall: For cord blood, abundant beta clonotypes had fewer insertions, unlike memory repertoires, which showed none.

These records were also assigned to another study, of T cells expressing NK-cell markers. That source reports: In sorted CD3+CD56+NKG2C+, CD3+CD56+NKG2C- and CD3+CD56-NKG2C+ T cells, TCR beta repertoires were obtained.

V and J are TRBV12-3 or TRBV12-4 and TRBJ2-7; 10 positions agree with TRBD1. This receptor was taken from a woman younger than 30 in good health. Sequencing was carried out using PBMCs. CDR3 nucleotides: TGTGCCAGCAGCCCACCGGGACAGGGGCTATACGAGCAGTACTTC. Translated, it gives CASSPPGQGLYEQYF.